This T cell receptor (beta chain) emerged from a study of shared clonotypes between healthy human individuals. Points from the study as a whole: Memory subsets had estimated richness that was generally smaller than that of naive subsets.

Generated by immunoSEQ multiplex PCR, the TCRdb table keeps only in-frame clones and is missing some. The table has about 680,000 clones, about three quarters seen once. In regard to this clone: The antigen is unknown.

The CDR3 spans 15 residues. Trimming cost V 4 bases and J 6 bases, with 19 bases left between them. Per the germline V gene, CDR1 is SGHTA and CDR2 is FQGNSA. The rearrangement joins TRBV7-2 to TRBJ2-7; D remains unclear. The sequence was collected from a woman aged 25 to 45 in good health. Sequencing was performed on memory CD4+ T cells sorted from blood. Described subset: CD45RA-negative fraction. The CDR3 DNA sequence: TGTGCCAGCAGCTCCCAATTTAGCAATGTTGGCGAGCAGTACTTC. This gives the protein CASSSQFSNVGEQYF.